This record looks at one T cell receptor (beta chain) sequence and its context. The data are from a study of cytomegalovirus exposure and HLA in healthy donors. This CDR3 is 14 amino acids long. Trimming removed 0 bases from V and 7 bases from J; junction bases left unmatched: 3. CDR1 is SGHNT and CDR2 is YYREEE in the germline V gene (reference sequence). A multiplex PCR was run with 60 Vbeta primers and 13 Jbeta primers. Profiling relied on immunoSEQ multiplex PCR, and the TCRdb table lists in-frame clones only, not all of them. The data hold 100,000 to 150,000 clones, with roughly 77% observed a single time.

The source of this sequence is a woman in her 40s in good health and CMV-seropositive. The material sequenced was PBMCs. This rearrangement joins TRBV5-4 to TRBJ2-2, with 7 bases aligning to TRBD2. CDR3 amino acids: CASSLGGLLGELFF. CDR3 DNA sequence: TGTGCCAGCAGCTTGGGGGGACTACTCGGGGAGCTGTTTTTT.